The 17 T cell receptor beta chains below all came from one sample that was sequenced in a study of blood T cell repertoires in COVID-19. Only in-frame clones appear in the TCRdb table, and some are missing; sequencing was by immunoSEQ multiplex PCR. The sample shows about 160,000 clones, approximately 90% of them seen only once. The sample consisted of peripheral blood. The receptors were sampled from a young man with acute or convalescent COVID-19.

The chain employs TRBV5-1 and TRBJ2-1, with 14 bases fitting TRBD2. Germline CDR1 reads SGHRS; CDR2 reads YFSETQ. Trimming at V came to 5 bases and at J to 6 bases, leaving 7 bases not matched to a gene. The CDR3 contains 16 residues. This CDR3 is CASSSTGLAGVNEQFF. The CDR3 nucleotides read TGCGCCAGCAGTTCAACGGGACTAGCGGGAGTCAATGAGCAGTTCTTC.

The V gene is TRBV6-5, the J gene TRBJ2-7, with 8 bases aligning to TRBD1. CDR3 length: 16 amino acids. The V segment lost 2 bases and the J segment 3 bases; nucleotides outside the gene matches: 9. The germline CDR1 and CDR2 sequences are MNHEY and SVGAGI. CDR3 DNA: TGTGCCAGCAGTTACCCCTCCACAGGGGGATTCTACGAGCAGTACTTC. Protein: CASSYPSTGGFYEQYF.

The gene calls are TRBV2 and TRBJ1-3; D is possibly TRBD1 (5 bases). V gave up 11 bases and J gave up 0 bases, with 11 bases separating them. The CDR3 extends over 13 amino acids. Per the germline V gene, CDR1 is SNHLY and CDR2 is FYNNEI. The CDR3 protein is CAASTVSGNTIYF. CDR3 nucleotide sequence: TGTGCCGCCTCGACAGTCTCTGGAAACACCATATATTTT.

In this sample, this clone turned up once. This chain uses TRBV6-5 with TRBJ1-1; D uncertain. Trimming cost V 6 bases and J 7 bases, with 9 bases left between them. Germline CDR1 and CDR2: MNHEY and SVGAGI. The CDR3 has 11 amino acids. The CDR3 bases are TGTGCCAGCAGCGCAGGAGGTGAAGCTTTCTTT. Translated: CASSAGGEAFF.

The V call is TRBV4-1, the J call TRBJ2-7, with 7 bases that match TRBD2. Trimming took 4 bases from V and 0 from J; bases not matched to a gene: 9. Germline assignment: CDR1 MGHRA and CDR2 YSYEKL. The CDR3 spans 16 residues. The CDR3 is CASSRGTGGSSYEQYF. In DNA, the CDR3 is TGCGCCAGCAGCCGAGGAACCGGGGGGAGCTCCTACGAGCAGTACTTC.

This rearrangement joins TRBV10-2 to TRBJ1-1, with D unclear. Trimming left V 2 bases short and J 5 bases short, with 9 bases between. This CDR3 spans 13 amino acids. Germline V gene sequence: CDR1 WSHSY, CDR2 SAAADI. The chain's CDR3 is CASSEGVRTEAFF. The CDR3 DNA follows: TGCGCCAGCAGTGAGGGTGTGAGGACTGAAGCTTTCTTT.

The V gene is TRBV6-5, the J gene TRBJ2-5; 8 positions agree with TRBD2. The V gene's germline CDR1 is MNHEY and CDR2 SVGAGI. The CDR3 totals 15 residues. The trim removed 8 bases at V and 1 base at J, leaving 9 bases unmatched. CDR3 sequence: CASVTERGPQETQYF. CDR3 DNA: TGTGCCAGCGTAACGGAGCGGGGGCCCCAAGAGACCCAGTACTTC.

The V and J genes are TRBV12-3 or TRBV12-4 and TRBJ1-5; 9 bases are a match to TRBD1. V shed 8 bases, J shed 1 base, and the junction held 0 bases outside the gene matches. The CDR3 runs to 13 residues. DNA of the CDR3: TGTGCCAGCGGGACAGGGAGCAATCAGCCCCAGCATTTT. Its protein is CASGTGSNQPQHF.

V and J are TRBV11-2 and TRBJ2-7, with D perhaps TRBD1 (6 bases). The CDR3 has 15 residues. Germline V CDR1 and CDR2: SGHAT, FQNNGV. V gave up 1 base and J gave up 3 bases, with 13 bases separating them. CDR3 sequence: CASSLGDTLRYEQYF. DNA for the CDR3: TGTGCCAGCAGCTTAGGGGACACCCTTCGCTACGAGCAGTACTTC.

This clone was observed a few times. The CDR3 region has the DNA TGTGCCAGTATTACTCCCCCTCCAGGCTACACCTTC. The encoded protein is CASITPPPGYTF. J is TRBJ1-2 and V is TRBV19; no clear D. Trimming shortened V by 7 bases and J by 8 bases, and 14 bases separated the two germline ends. Germline V CDR1 and CDR2: LNHDA, SQIVND (reference sequence). The CDR3 extends over 12 amino acids. Based on the CDR3 plus reference TRBV19 and TRBJ1-2, the full variable domain is DGGITQSPKYLFRKEGQNVTLSCEQNLNHDAMYWYRQDPGQGLRLIYYSQIVNDFQKGDIAEGYSVSREKKESFPLTVTSAQKNPTAFYLCASITPPPGYTFGSGTRLTVV.

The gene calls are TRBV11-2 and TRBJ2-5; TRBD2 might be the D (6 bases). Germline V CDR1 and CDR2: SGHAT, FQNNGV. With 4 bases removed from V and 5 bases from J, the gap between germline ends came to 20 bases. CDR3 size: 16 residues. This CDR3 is CASSSVRSGPGETQYF. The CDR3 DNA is TGTGCCAGCAGCTCTGTCCGTAGCGGCCCAGGGGAGACCCAGTACTTC.

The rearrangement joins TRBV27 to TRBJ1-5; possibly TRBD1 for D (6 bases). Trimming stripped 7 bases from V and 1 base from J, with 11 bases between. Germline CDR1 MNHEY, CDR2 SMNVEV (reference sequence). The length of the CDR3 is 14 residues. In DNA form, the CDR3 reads TGTGCCAGCAAACTACAGGGAAGCAATCAGCCCCAGCATTTT. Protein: CASKLQGSNQPQHF.

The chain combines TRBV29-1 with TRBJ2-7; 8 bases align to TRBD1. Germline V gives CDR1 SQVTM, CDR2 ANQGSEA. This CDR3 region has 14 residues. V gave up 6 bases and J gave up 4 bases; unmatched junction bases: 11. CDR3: CSVGTGGRGYEQYF. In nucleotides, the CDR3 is TGCAGCGTGGGGACAGGCGGAAGGGGGTACGAGCAGTACTTC.

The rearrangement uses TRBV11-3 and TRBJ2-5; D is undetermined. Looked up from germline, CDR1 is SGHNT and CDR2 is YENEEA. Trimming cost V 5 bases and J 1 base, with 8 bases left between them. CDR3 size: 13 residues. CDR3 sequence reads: CASSPDSQETQYF. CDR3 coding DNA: TGTGCCAGCAGCCCTGACTCCCAAGAGACCCAGTACTTC.

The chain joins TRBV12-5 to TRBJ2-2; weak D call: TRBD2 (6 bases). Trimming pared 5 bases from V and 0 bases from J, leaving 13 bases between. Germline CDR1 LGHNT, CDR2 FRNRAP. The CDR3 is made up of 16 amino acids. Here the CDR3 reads CASGLAGTSNTGELFF. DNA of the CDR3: TGTGCTAGTGGTCTAGCCGGGACTTCGAACACCGGGGAGCTGTTTTTT.

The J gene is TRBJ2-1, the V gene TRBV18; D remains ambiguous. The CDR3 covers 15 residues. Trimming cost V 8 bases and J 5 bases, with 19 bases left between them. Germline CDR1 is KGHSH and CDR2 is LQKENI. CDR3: CASKPRGVPDNEQFF. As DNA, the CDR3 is TGTGCCAGCAAACCGCGCGGAGTTCCGGACAATGAGCAGTTCTTC. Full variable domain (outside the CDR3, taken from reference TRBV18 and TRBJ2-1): NAGVMQNPRHLVRRRGQEARLRCSPMKGHSHVYWYRQLPEEGLKFMVYLQKENIIDESGMPKERFSAEFPKEGPSILRIQQVVRGDSAAYFCASKPRGVPDNEQFFGPGTRLTVL.

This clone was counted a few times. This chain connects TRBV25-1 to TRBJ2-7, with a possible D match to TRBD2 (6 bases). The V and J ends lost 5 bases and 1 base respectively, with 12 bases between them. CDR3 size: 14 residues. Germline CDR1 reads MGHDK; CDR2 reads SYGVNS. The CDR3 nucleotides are TGTGCCAGCAGTCCCTCCGGGGGTTCCTACGAGCAGTACTTC. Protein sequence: CASSPSGGSYEQYF.